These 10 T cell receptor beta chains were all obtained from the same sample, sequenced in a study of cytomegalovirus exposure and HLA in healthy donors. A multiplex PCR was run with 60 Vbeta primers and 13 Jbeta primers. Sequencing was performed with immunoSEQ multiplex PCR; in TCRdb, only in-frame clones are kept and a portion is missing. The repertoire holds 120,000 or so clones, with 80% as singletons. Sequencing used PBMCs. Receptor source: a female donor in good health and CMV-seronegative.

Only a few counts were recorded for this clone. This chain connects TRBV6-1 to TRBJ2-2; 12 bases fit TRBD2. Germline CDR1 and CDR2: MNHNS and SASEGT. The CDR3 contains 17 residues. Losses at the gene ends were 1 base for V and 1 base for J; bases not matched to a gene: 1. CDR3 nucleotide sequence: TGTGCCAGCAGTGAAGGGGGACTAGCGGGGAACACCGGGGAGCTGTTTTTT. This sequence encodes CASSEGGLAGNTGELFF.

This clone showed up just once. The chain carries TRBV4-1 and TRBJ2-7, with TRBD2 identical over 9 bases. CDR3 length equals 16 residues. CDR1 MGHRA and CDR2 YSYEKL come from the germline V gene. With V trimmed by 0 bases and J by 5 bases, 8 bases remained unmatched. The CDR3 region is CASSQDSGSGTNEQYF. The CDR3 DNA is TGCGCCAGCAGCCAAGATAGCGGGAGTGGAACTAACGAGCAGTACTTC.

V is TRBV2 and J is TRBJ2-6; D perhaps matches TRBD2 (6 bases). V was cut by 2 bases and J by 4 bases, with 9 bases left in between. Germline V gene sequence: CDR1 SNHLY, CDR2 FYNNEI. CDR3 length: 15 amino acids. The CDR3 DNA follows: TGTGCCAGCAGTGAAACGGGGGTCGGGGCCAACGTCCTGACTTTC. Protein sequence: CASSETGVGANVLTF.

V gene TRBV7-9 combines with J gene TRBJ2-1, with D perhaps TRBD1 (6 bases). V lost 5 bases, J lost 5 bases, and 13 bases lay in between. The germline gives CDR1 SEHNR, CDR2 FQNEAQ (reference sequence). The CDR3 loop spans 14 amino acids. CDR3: CASSPRGAHNEQFF. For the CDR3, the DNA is TGTGCCAGCAGCCCCAGGGGTGCCCACAATGAGCAGTTCTTC.

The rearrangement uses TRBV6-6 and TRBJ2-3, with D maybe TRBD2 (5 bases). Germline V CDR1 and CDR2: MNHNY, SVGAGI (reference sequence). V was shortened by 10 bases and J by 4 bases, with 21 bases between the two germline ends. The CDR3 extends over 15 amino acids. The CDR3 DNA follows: TGTGCCACCACGCCCCGGGGTAATCTGGCAGATACGCAGTATTTT. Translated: CATTPRGNLADTQYF.

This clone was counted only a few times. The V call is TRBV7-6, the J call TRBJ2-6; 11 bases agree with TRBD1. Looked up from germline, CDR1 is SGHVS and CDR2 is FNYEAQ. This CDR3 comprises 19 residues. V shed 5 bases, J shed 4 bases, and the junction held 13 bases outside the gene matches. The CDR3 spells CASSALPGTGGSGANVLTF. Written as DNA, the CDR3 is TGTGCCAGCAGCGCTTTGCCGGGGACAGGGGGATCCGGGGCCAACGTCCTGACTTTC.

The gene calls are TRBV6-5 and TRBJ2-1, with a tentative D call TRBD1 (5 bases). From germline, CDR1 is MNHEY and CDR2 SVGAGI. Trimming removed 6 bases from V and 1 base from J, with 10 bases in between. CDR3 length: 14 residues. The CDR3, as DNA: TGTGCCAGCAGCCCTCACAGGTCCTACAATGAGCAGTTCTTC. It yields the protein CASSPHRSYNEQFF.

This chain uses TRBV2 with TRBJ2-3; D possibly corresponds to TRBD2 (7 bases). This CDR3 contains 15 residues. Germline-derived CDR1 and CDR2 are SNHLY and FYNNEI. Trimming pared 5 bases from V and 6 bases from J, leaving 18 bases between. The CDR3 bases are TGTGCCAGCAGTCGAAGGGGGGAGGGCCGCGATACGCAGTATTTT. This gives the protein CASSRRGEGRDTQYF.

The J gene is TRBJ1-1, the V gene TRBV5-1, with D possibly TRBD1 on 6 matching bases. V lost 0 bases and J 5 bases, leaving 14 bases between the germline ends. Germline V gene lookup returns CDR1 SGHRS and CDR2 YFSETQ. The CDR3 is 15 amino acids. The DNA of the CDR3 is TGCGCCAGCAGCTTGGGTGGAGGGGGAGGGACTGAAGCTTTCTTT. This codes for CASSLGGGGGTEAFF. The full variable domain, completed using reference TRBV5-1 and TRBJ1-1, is KAGVTQTPRYLIKTRGQQVTLSCSPISGHRSVSWYQQTPGQGLQFLFEYFSETQRNKGNFPGRFSGRQFSNSRSEMNVSTLELGDSALYLCASSLGGGGGTEAFFGQGTRLTVV.

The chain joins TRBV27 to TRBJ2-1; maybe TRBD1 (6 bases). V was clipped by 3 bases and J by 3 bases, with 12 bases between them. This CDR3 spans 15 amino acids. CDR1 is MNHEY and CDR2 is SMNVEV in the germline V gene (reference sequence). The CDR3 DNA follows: TGTGCCAGCAGTTTGGGACAAGGGGTCTACAATGAGCAGTTCTTC. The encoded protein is CASSLGQGVYNEQFF.